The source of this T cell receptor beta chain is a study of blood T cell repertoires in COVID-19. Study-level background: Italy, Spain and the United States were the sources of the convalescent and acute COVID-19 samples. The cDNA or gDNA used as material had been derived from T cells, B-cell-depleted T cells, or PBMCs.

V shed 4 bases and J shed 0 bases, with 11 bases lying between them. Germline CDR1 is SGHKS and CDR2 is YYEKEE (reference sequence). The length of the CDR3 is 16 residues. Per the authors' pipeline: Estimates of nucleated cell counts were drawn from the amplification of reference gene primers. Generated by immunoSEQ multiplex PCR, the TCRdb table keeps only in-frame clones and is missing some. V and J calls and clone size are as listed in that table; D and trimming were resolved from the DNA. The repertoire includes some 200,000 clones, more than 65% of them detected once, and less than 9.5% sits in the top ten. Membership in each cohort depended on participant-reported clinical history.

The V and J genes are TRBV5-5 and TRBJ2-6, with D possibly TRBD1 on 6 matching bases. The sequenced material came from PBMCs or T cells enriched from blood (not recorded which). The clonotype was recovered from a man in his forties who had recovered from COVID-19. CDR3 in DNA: TGTGCCAGCAGCCTGGGACACTTCTCTGGGGCCAACGTCCTGACTTTC. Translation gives CASSLGHFSGANVLTF.